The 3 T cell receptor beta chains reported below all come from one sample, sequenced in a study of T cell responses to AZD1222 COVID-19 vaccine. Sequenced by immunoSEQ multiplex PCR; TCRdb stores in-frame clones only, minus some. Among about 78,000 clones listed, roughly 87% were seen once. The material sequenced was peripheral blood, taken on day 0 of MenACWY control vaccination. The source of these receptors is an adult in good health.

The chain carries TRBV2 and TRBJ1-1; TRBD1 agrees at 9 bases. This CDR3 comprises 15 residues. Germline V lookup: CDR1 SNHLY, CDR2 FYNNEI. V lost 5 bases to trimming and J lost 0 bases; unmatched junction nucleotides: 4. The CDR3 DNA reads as TGTGCCAGCAGTTTGGACAGGGGCCTGAACACTGAAGCTTTCTTT. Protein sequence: CASSLDRGLNTEAFF.

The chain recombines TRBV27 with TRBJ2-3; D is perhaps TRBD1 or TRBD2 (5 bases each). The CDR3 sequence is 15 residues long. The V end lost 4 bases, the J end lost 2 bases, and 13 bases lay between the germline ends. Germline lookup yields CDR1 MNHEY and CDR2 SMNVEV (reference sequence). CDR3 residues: CASSSPGANTDTQYF. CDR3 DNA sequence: TGTGCCAGCAGTTCCCCCGGGGCAAACACAGATACGCAGTATTTT.

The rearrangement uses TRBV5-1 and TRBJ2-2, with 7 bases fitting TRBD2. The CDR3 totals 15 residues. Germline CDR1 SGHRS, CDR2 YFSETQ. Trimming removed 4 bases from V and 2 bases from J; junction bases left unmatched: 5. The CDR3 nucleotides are TGCGCCAGCAGCCCCGGGGGGACCAACACCGGGGAGCTGTTTTTT. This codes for CASSPGGTNTGELFF.